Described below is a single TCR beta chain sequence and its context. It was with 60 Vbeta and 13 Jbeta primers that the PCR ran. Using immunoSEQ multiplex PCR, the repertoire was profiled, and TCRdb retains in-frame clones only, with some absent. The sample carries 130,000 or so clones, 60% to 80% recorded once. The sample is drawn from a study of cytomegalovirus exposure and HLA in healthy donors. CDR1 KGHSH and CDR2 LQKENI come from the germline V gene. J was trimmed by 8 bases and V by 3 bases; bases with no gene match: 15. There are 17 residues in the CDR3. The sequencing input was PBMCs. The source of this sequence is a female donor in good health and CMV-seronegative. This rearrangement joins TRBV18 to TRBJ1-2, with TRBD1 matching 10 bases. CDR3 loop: CASSPRIPGQGLLGYTF. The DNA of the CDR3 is TGTGCCAGCTCACCGCGAATACCGGGACAGGGGCTTTTGGGCTACACCTTC.